This T cell receptor beta chain was profiled in a study of blood T cell repertoires in COVID-19. The wider study: Nucleic acid was either cDNA or gDNA, and it came from T cells, B-cell-depleted T cells, or PBMCs.

The repertoire was sequenced with immunoSEQ multiplex PCR; TCRdb's copy has only in-frame clones and lacks some. The table lists around 170,000 clones, about 83% of them singletons, with about 9.6% in the top ten. V was clipped by 0 bases and J by 10 bases, with 16 bases between them. This CDR3 has 16 amino acids. Germline assignment: CDR1 MNHNS and CDR2 SASEGT. This clone was seen ten or more times. Donors were grouped by their self-reported clinical history. The sample taken for sequencing was PBMCs or T cells enriched from blood (not recorded which). The chain recombines TRBV6-1 with TRBJ1-6, with a weak D call TRBD1 (5 bases). The source of this sequence is a woman aged 25 to 45 who had recovered from COVID-19. This chain's CDR3 is CASSEALPGLASPLHF. CDR3 DNA sequence: TGTGCCAGCAGTGAAGCGCTTCCAGGGCTGGCCTCACCCCTCCACTTT.